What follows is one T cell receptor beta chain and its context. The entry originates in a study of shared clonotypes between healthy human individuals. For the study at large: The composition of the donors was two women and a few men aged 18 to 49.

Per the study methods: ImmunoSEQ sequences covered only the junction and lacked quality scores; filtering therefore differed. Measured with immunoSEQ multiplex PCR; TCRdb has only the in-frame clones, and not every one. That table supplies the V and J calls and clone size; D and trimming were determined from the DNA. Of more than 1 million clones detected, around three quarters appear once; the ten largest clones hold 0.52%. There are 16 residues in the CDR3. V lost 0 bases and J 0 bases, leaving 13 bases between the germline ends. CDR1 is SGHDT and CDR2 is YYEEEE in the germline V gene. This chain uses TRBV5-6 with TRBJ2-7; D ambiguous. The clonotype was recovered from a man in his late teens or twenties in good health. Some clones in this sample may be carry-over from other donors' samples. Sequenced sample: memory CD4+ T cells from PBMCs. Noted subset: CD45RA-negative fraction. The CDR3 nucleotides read TGTGCCAGCAGCTTGGCCTCGCAGATATCCTCCTACGAGCAGTACTTC. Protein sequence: CASSLASQISSYEQYF.